These 9 T cell receptor beta chains originate from one sample sequenced in a study of shared clonotypes between healthy human individuals. TCRdb's copy holds only in-frame clones and misses some; the assay was immunoSEQ multiplex PCR. The table has 600,000 to 750,000 clones, about two thirds seen once. Sequenced: memory CD4+ T cells sorted from blood. The subset here: CD45RA-negative fraction. These TCRs come from a woman in her 30s in good health.

The chain links TRBV5-6 to TRBJ2-7; TRBD2 might be the D (6 bases). The germline CDR1 and CDR2 sequences are SGHDT and YYEEEE. CDR3 length equals 14 residues. V was trimmed by 0 bases and J by 3 bases, leaving 10 bases between them. The CDR3 DNA sequence: TGTGCCAGCAGCTTGGGAGGGGACTTCTACGAGCAGTACTTC. Translating gives CASSLGGDFYEQYF. The complete variable domain, with remaining parts taken from reference TRBV5-6 and TRBJ2-7, reads DAGVTQSPTHLIKTRGQQVTLRCSPKSGHDTVSWYQQALGQGPQFIFQYYEEEERQRGNFPDRFSGHQFPNYSSELNVNALLLGDSALYLCASSLGGDFYEQYFGPGTRLTVT.

The chain employs TRBV7-8 and TRBJ1-2, with D unclear. This CDR3 has 12 residues. Germline CDR1 reads SGHVS; CDR2 reads FQNEAQ. Trimming cost V 1 base and J 5 bases, with 5 bases left between them. The CDR3 sequence: CASSLEGYGYTF. The CDR3 nucleotides read TGTGCCAGCAGCTTAGAAGGGTATGGCTACACCTTC.

J is TRBJ2-1 and V is TRBV11-2; 8 nucleotides line up with TRBD2. The junction had 15 bases not matched to a gene; V was cut back by 5 bases and J by 6 bases. The CDR3 is 17 residues long. CDR1 SGHAT and CDR2 FQNNGV come from the germline V gene. The CDR3 nucleotides read TGTGCCAGCAGCCCCCCCCCAGTGTTAGCGGGACTCAATGAGCAGTTCTTC. This gives the protein CASSPPPVLAGLNEQFF.

In its sample, this clone was seen a few times. The V gene is TRBV7-2, the J gene TRBJ1-1; D unresolved. Trimming removed 4 bases at V and 1 base at J, with 7 bases between. The CDR3 runs 13 residues. Germline-derived CDR1 and CDR2 are SGHTA and FQGNSA. CDR3 region: CASSSHPNTEAFF. The CDR3 nucleotides read TGTGCCAGCAGCTCCCATCCGAACACTGAAGCTTTCTTT. Full variable domain (remainder filled in from reference TRBV7-2 and TRBJ1-1): GAGVSQSPSNKVTEKGKDVELRCDPISGHTALYWYRQSLGQGLEFLIYFQGNSAPDKSGLPSDRFSAERTGGSVSTLTIQRTQQEDSAVYLCASSSHPNTEAFFGQGTRLTVV.

This clone was counted a few times. The CDR3 DNA follows: TGTGCCAGCACCCCTCATGGGGGGGGAAGCGGCGAGCAGTACTTC. This translates into CASTPHGGGSGEQYF. The chain employs TRBV27 and TRBJ2-7; 7 bases agree with TRBD2. V trimming: 7 bases; J trimming: 6 bases; junction bases outside the gene matches: 15. CDR3 length: 15 residues. Germline lookup yields CDR1 MNHEY and CDR2 SMNVEV (reference sequence).

Points on this clone: Other DNA variants within this sample encode the same CDR3. This chain uses TRBV27 with TRBJ1-4; tentatively, D is TRBD1 (6 bases). The V gene lost 6 bases and the J gene lost 4 bases, with 12 bases spanning the gap. This CDR3 comprises 14 residues. In germline, CDR1 is MNHEY, CDR2 SMNVEV (reference sequence). The CDR3 loop is CASSSGQFNEKLFF. The CDR3 DNA sequence: TGTGCCAGCAGCTCTGGACAGTTTAATGAAAAACTGTTTTTT.

The gene calls are TRBV7-9 and TRBJ1-1; no reliable D call. Deletions cut 5 bases from V and 4 bases from J, with 8 bases between. The CDR3 extends over 12 amino acids. The germline gives CDR1 SEHNR, CDR2 FQNEAQ (reference sequence). In DNA, the CDR3 is TGTGCCAGCAGCCGACCGTCCACTGAAGCTTTCTTT. It yields the protein CASSRPSTEAFF.

This clone was counted only a few times. The chain uses TRBV9 and TRBJ2-2; the D gene is possibly TRBD2 (6 bases). This CDR3 spans 16 amino acids. V was cut by 0 bases and J by 0 bases, with 9 bases left in between. Germline CDR1 reads SGDLS; CDR2 reads YYNGEE. The CDR3 DNA reads as TGTGCCAGCAGCGTAGTACCTAGCGCGAACACCGGGGAGCTGTTTTTT. It codes for CASSVVPSANTGELFF.

About this clone itself: This could be a read error, since a much larger clone is one nucleotide away. The CDR3 DNA sequence: TGTGCCAGCAGCTTATACGGGTCCTACGAGCAGTACTTC. Protein: CASSLYGSYEQYF. The rearrangement joins TRBV7-9 to TRBJ2-7; D is undetermined. The CDR3 runs to 13 residues. The V and J ends lost 2 bases and 1 base respectively, with 6 bases between them. Germline CDR1 SEHNR, CDR2 FQNEAQ (reference sequence).